The source of this T cell receptor beta chain is a study of robustness of blood B and T cell sequencing listed by TCRdb under 2018. Regarding the study in general: The goal of the study was to find out how much peripheral blood is required to reliably describe the TCRbeta and IgG repertoires of an individual. TCRbeta and IgG repertoires were quantified in each of the roughly ten independently drawn blood samples. For technical replicates, two replicate TCRbeta cDNA libraries were prepared from one shared RNA pool that came from a single 10 ml draw.

V has 2 bases trimmed and J has 3 bases trimmed; junction bases matching no gene number 3. From cysteine to phenylalanine, the CDR3 is 14 amino acids long. Just the 42-base CDR3 DNA is kept, in frame starting at base 1. Based on the germline V gene, the CDR1 and CDR2 sequences are MNHEY and SVGEGT. TCRbeta repertoires were quantified from mRNA rather than genomic DNA, which captures expressed receptors. Leukocytes from the buffy coat were collected into Trizol, and RNA was extracted using the Direct-zol RNA MiniPrep Plus kit with no cell sorting. To separate plasma, buffy coat and red blood cells, the EDTA blood tubes were centrifuged right away at 4 degrees C. Overall results and qualifications from the work: The TCRbeta rarefaction curves did not fully level off, which suggests either under-sequencing or many low-abundance clonotypes. When technical replicate libraries were compared, roughly 95% of the top 10,000 TCRbeta clonotypes in one library also turned up in the other. Because EDTA tubes had to be fractionated immediately, the use of EDTA tubes in multi-site collections was limited. Coverage of the top 10,000 TCRbeta clonotypes approached saturation when 3 or 4 tubes (roughly 26-40 ml blood) were combined. The 1,000 most abundant TCRbeta clonotypes from the pooled draws were detected in every single 10 ml sample. Overlap of rare TCRbeta clonotypes did not improve with pooling tubes, implying much larger blood volumes would be needed to capture them. Evidence of cross-contamination, likely caused by batch processing, was seen in one pair of TCRbeta libraries, and the UMI-sequence pairs shared between the two libraries were removed.

Library preparation employed PCR. The instrument was an Illumina MiSeq. cDNA was synthesized with SMARTScribe reverse transcriptase and a 5' template-switch oligo that added a universal priming site. Each cDNA molecule was tagged by a 12-nucleotide random unique molecular identifier (UMI) carried on the template-switch oligo. During reverse transcription, TCRbeta transcripts were targeted by chain-specific reverse primers. Residual template-switch adapters were removed by uracil DNA glycosylase treatment, and cDNA was purified using a Qiagen MinElute kit. The first PCR ran for about 20 cycles with KAPA HiFi HotStart ReadyMix and step-out primers, divided among four 50 microliter reactions. Products of the first-round PCR were gel-purified before additional amplification. Illumina Nextera adapters were added in a second 8-cycle PCR, after which libraries were purified and pooled. A 50-nucleotide 5' read captured the UMI barcode for each TCRbeta molecule. Per the source publication's procedure: The MIGEC toolkit was used to group reads by UMI into consensus reads. Forward and reverse consensus reads were merged with PEAR to produce final reads. A custom decontamination script removed identical UMI-sequence pairs shared across libraries, treating them as cross-sample contamination. MIGMAP, a wrapper around IgBLAST, was used for V(D)J assignment and CDR3 extraction. TCR clonotypes were defined by identical V gene, J gene and CDR3 amino acid sequence, and CDR1 and CDR2 were left unsequenced. TCRdb cleaned the public reads at Q25 with fastp, built clones with MiXCR and kept in-frame beta chains. Merged by CDR3 protein, the rows form single entries marked with the most common genes and DNA. The V and J calls were determined by TCRdb, not by the authors. The sample table holds 3,500 to 4,000 distinct CDR3 sequences, of which 40% to 55% were seen once. The top ten constitute over 20% of the sample.

This clonotype appeared a few times. This receptor's antigen is unknown. No base qualities exist here, and no much larger clone lies one base off it. This receptor was taken from a human donor in good health. The sequencing sample was made of peripheral blood. The V gene is TRBV6-2 or TRBV6-3 and the J gene is TRBJ1-1, and 7 bases in between align with TRBD1. The CDR3 has the sequence CASSYRTGDTEAFF. The nucleotide sequence reads as follows: TGTGCCAGCAGTTACCGGACAGGCGACACTGAAGCTTTCTTT.